These 25 T cell receptor beta chains were all obtained from the same sample, sequenced in a study of shared clonotypes between healthy human individuals. Using immunoSEQ multiplex PCR, the repertoire was profiled, and TCRdb retains in-frame clones only, with some absent. The table has approximately 350,000 clones, 74% seen once; the top ten hold 10%. Specimen: memory CD4+ T cells sorted from blood. Subset described: CD45RA-negative fraction. Source of these receptors: a young man in good health.

The chain carries TRBV5-1 and TRBJ1-1; possibly TRBD1 for D (5 bases). Germline CDR1 and CDR2: SGHRS and YFSETQ. The V gene lost 2 bases and the J gene lost 5 bases, with 10 bases spanning the gap. This CDR3 spans 13 amino acids. For the CDR3, the DNA is TGCGCCAGCAGCTTCGGGGGAGGGACTGAAGCTTTCTTT. This sequence encodes CASSFGGGTEAFF. Looking up the rest from reference TRBV5-1 and TRBJ1-1 gives the full variable domain: KAGVTQTPRYLIKTRGQQVTLSCSPISGHRSVSWYQQTPGQGLQFLFEYFSETQRNKGNFPGRFSGRQFSNSRSEMNVSTLELGDSALYLCASSFGGGTEAFFGQGTRLTVV.

The chain joins TRBV15 to TRBJ1-1; tentative D call: TRBD1 (5 bases). The V gene lost 3 bases and the J gene lost 1 base, with 12 bases spanning the gap. Germline V gives CDR1 LNHNV, CDR2 YYDKDF (reference sequence). The CDR3 totals 15 residues. Here the CDR3 reads CATSSGVDRNTEAFF. The CDR3 region has the DNA TGTGCCACCAGCAGCGGAGTCGACAGGAACACTGAAGCTTTCTTT. Combining the CDR3 with reference TRBV15 and TRBJ1-1 gives the whole variable domain DAMVIQNPRYQVTQFGKPVTLSCSQTLNHNVMYWYQQKSSQAPKLLFHYYDKDFNNEADTPDNFQSRRPNTSFCFLDIRSPGLGDTAMYLCATSSGVDRNTEAFFGQGTRLTVV.

This clone was found once. The genes are TRBV11-1 and TRBJ2-1, with no clear D. The germline V gene has CDR1 SGHAT and CDR2 FQDESV (reference sequence). The CDR3 extends over 13 amino acids. V shed 2 bases and J shed 5 bases, with 7 bases lying between them. The CDR3 region has the DNA TGTGCCAGCAGCTTAAGTGTAGACAATGAGCAGTTCTTC. Translation: CASSLSVDNEQFF.

V gene TRBV25-1 combines with J gene TRBJ2-5; D ambiguous. The CDR3 is made up of 15 amino acids. Trimming cost V 5 bases and J 4 bases, with 17 bases left between them. In germline, CDR1 is MGHDK, CDR2 SYGVNS. The CDR3 spells CASSRATARRETQYF. The CDR3 DNA follows: TGTGCCAGCAGTAGGGCCACAGCCAGACGAGAGACCCAGTACTTC.

The chain carries TRBV19 and TRBJ1-5; weak D call: TRBD1 (5 bases). Trimming shortened V by 3 bases and J by 7 bases, and 16 bases separated the two germline ends. CDR1 LNHDA and CDR2 SQIVND come from the germline V gene (reference sequence). This CDR3 has 15 amino acids. The CDR3 protein is CASSISKSGNQPQHF. For the CDR3, the DNA is TGTGCCAGTAGTATTTCAAAGTCAGGGAACCAGCCCCAGCATTTT.

V usage is TRBV29-1 and J usage is TRBJ1-2; D may be TRBD1 (6 bases). This CDR3 contains 14 residues. Per germline, CDR1 SQVTM and CDR2 ANQGSEA. Trimming cost V 7 bases and J 0 bases, with 15 bases left between them. The CDR3 protein is CSASDSPPNYGYTF. CDR3 coding DNA: TGCAGCGCCTCGGACAGTCCCCCTAACTATGGCTACACCTTC. The full variable domain, rest sourced from reference TRBV29-1 and TRBJ1-2, is SAVISQKPSRDICQRGTSLTIQCQVDSQVTMMFWYRQQPGQSLTLIATANQGSEATYESGFVIDKFPISRPNLTFSTLTVSNMSPEDSSIYLCSASDSPPNYGYTFGSGTRLTVV.

The chain has TRBV12-5 and TRBJ2-1, with TRBD2 identical over 7 bases. The J segment lost 6 bases and the V segment lost 6 bases, leaving 5 bases of the junction unmatched. The CDR3 is 13 residues long. Germline CDR1 reads LGHNT; CDR2 reads FRNRAP. CDR3 DNA: TGTGCTAGTGGGCCTAGCGGAATCAATGAGCAGTTCTTC. Translated: CASGPSGINEQFF.

The V call is TRBV30, the J call TRBJ2-7; D unresolved. Germline V gene data show CDR1 as GTSNPN and CDR2 as SVGIG (reference sequence). The germline V and J ends were trimmed by 3 bases and 2 bases, with 5 bases remaining between them. The CDR3 is 11 amino acids. CDR3 nucleotide sequence: TGTGCCTGGAGCGGAGCCTACGAGCAGTACTTC. Translating gives CAWSGAYEQYF.

V gene TRBV18 combines with J gene TRBJ2-4; 10 bases are a match to TRBD1. V was clipped by 3 bases and J by 6 bases; unmatched bases: 2. Germline values: CDR1 KGHSH, CDR2 LQKENI. The CDR3 loop spans 14 amino acids. The chain's CDR3 is CASSPTGGLNIQYF. The DNA for the CDR3 is TGTGCCAGCTCACCGACAGGGGGCTTAAACATTCAGTACTTC.

The chain has TRBV10-3 and TRBJ2-7; D perhaps matches TRBD2 (6 bases). The CDR3 spans 14 residues. V lost 6 bases, J lost 0 bases, and 12 bases lay in between. Per the germline V gene, CDR1 is ENHRY and CDR2 is SYGVKD. CDR3 sequence (DNA): TGTGCCATCAGGCTGGGGGGAAGCTCCTACGAGCAGTACTTC. It is translated as CAIRLGGSSYEQYF.

V and J are TRBV19 and TRBJ2-7; weak D call: TRBD2 (6 bases). The CDR3 runs 15 residues. Between the trimmed V and J ends, which lost 6 bases and 5 bases, there was a span of 20 bases. Germline V gene data show CDR1 as LNHDA and CDR2 as SQIVND (reference sequence). CDR3 sequence reads: CASRRAGPTLDEQYF. In DNA form, the CDR3 reads TGTGCCAGTAGGAGGGCGGGACCAACCCTAGACGAGCAGTACTTC.

The chain uses TRBV10-1 and TRBJ2-3; TRBD2 matches 12 bases. Germline V gene lookup returns CDR1 WNHNN and CDR2 SYGVQD (reference sequence). J was trimmed by 0 bases and V by 5 bases; bases with no gene match: 3. This CDR3 is built from 16 residues. CDR3 sequence (DNA): TGCGCCAGCAGTTCGGGACTAGCGGGCAGCACAGATACGCAGTATTTT. Translated, it gives CASSSGLAGSTDTQYF.

This chain joins TRBV25-1 and TRBJ2-5; D not certain. The CDR3 spans 13 residues. CDR1 and CDR2 (germline): MGHDK, SYGVNS. V gave up 2 bases and J gave up 5 bases, with 9 bases separating them. DNA of the CDR3: TGTGCCAGCAGTGAAGTCAGATTGGAGACCCAGTACTTC. Translated, it gives CASSEVRLETQYF.

This chain uses TRBV27 with TRBJ2-1, with D unresolved. Germline V CDR1 and CDR2: MNHEY, SMNVEV (reference sequence). Trimming left V 6 bases short and J 8 bases short, with 11 bases between. The CDR3 loop spans 12 amino acids. CDR3 coding DNA: TGTGCCAGCAGCCCGGCTCAATATGAGCAGTTCTTC. Amino acid sequence: CASSPAQYEQFF.

This chain uses TRBV25-1 with TRBJ1-5; 8 bases map to TRBD1. The CDR3 contains 14 residues. V lost 5 bases, J lost 6 bases, and 6 bases stayed unmatched. Germline V gene lookup returns CDR1 MGHDK and CDR2 SYGVNS. CDR3 sequence reads: CASSKTGARQPQHF. In DNA form, the CDR3 reads TGTGCCAGCAGTAAGACAGGGGCCCGTCAGCCCCAGCATTTT.

The chain couples TRBV5-8 to TRBJ2-2, with 8 bases matching TRBD1. CDR3 length: 19 amino acids. Looked up from germline, CDR1 is SGHTS and CDR2 is YDEGEE. V lost 4 bases and J lost 1; bases outside the gene matches: 15. The CDR3 DNA is TGTGCCAGCAGCCCCGACCGTAAGAGGACAGGGCTGAACACCGGGGAGCTGTTTTTT. The encoded protein is CASSPDRKRTGLNTGELFF.

The gene calls are TRBV14 and TRBJ1-2; D is unclear. The germline V gene has CDR1 SGHDN and CDR2 FVKESK. The CDR3 is 16 residues long. Trimming pared 4 bases from V and 4 bases from J, leaving 19 bases between. The CDR3 bases are TGTGCCAGCAGCCCAGCTAGATCTGGAAAGACCTATGGCTACACCTTC. Translated, it gives CASSPARSGKTYGYTF.

This clone was observed a few times. The chain uses TRBV29-1 and TRBJ2-2; the match to TRBD1 covers 9 bases. J gave up 4 bases and V 5 bases, and 5 bases lay outside the gene matches. The CDR3 contains 14 residues. Per the germline V gene, CDR1 is SQVTM and CDR2 is ANQGSEA. The DNA of the CDR3 is TGCAGCGTTCGACAGGGGGTGGGCACCGGGGAGCTGTTTTTT. Translating it yields CSVRQGVGTGELFF.

The chain carries TRBV30 and TRBJ1-1, with D maybe TRBD1 (6 bases). The CDR3 consists of 14 residues. V was clipped by 3 bases and J by 0 bases, with 11 bases between them. Germline V gene sequence: CDR1 GTSNPN, CDR2 SVGIG (reference sequence). As DNA, the CDR3 is TGTGCCTGGAGCGGACAGATAATGAACACTGAAGCTTTCTTT. Translating it yields CAWSGQIMNTEAFF.

The chain employs TRBV7-9 and TRBJ2-2; D uncertain. This CDR3 comprises 15 residues. From germline, CDR1 is SEHNR and CDR2 FQNEAQ (reference sequence). Trimming shortened V by 2 bases and J by 5 bases, and 12 bases separated the two germline ends. In DNA form, the CDR3 reads TGTGCCAGCAGCTTAACGCTACGGTGGACCGGGGAGCTGTTTTTT. This gives the protein CASSLTLRWTGELFF.

V usage is TRBV6-5 and J usage is TRBJ2-7; D uncertain. With 6 bases removed from V and 1 base from J, the gap between germline ends came to 7 bases. The CDR3 is 12 residues long. Germline CDR1 is MNHEY and CDR2 is SVGAGI. CDR3 sequence reads: CASRGPSYEQYF. The CDR3, as DNA: TGTGCCAGCAGGGGCCCATCCTACGAGCAGTACTTC.

The chain uses TRBV5-1 and TRBJ2-7, with D tentatively TRBD1 (6 bases). CDR3 length: 13 residues. Trimming cost V 7 bases and J 5 bases, with 16 bases left between them. The germline gives CDR1 SGHRS, CDR2 YFSETQ. The CDR3 reads CASGRDKPNEQYF. The CDR3 nucleotides read TGCGCCAGCGGCCGGGACAAACCCAACGAGCAGTACTTC.

This clone was counted a single time. J is TRBJ2-1 and V is TRBV7-7, with 9 bases aligning to TRBD1. The CDR3 covers 13 residues. The V segment lost 5 bases and the J segment 9 bases; nucleotides outside the gene matches: 5. The germline V gene encodes CDR1 SSHAT and CDR2 FNYEAQ (reference sequence). CDR3 sequence: CASSRDRELEQFF. CDR3 DNA: TGTGCCAGCAGCCGGGACAGGGAGCTTGAGCAGTTCTTC.

V usage is TRBV25-1 and J usage is TRBJ2-7; the D call may be TRBD1 or TRBD2 (6 bases each). The V gene lost 4 bases and the J gene lost 2 bases, with 18 bases spanning the gap. The CDR3 contains 16 residues. Germline CDR1 and CDR2: MGHDK and SYGVNS. CDR3 sequence: CASSVASRGGTYEQYF. In DNA form, the CDR3 reads TGTGCCAGCAGTGTCGCTTCCAGGGGCGGGACCTACGAGCAGTACTTC.

The chain has TRBV27 and TRBJ2-1, with TRBD2 matching over 7 bases. CDR1 and CDR2 (germline): MNHEY, SMNVEV (reference sequence). With 7 bases clipped from V and 4 bases from J, the junction kept 13 bases outside the gene matches. This CDR3 is built from 16 residues. The CDR3 region has the DNA TGTGCCAGCAAGGGGCCAAGCGGGATCGATTACAATGAGCAGTTCTTC. Amino acids: CASKGPSGIDYNEQFF.